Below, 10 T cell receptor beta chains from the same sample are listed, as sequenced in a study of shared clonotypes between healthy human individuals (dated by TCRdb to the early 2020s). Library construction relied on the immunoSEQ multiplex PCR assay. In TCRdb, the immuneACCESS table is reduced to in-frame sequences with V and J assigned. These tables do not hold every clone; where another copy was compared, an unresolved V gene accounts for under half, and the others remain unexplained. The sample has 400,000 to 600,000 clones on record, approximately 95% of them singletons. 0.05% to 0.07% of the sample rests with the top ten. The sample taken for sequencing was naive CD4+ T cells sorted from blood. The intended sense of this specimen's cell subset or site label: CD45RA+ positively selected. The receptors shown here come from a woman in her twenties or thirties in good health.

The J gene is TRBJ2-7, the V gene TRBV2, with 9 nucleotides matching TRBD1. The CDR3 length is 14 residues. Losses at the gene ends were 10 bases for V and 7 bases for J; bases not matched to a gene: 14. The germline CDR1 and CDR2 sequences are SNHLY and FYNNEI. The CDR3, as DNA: TGTGCCACGAACCCGGGACAGGGATCGGGGGAGCAGTACTTC. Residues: CATNPGQGSGEQYF.

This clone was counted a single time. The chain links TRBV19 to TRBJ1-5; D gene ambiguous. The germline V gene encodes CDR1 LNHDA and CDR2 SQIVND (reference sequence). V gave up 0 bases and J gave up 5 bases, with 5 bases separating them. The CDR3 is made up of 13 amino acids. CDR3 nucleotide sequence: TGTGCCAGTAGTATAGAGACATATCAGCCCCAGCATTTT. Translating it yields CASSIETYQPQHF.

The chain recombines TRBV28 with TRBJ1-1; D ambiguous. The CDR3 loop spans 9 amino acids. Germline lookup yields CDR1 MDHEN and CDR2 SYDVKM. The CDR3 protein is CACGTEAFF. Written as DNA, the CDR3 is TGTGCATGCGGCACTGAAGCTTTCTTT.

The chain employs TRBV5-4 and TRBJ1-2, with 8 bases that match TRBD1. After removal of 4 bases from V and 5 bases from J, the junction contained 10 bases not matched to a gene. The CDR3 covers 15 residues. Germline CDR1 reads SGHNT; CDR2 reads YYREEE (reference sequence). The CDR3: CASSRRYRGGYGYTF. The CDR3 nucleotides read TGTGCCAGCAGCCGTCGGTACAGGGGGGGATATGGCTACACCTTC.

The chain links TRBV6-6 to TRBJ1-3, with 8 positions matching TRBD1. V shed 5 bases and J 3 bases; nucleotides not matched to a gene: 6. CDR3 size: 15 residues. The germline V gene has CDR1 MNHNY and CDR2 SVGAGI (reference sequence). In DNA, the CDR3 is TGTGCCAGCAGTCCTCGAGACAGGGGTGGAAACACCATATATTTT. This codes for CASSPRDRGGNTIYF.

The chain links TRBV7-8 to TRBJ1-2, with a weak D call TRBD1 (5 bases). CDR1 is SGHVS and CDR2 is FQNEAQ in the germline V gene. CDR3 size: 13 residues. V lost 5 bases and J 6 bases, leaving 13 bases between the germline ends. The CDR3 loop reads CASSRNGGDGYTF. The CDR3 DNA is TGTGCCAGCAGCCGTAACGGGGGAGATGGCTACACCTTC.

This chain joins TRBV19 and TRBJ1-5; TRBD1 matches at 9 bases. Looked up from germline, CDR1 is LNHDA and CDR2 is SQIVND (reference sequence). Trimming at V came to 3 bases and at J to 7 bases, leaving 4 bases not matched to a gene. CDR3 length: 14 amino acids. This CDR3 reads CASSMTGGGQPQHF. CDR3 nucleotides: TGTGCCAGTAGTATGACAGGGGGGGGACAGCCCCAGCATTTT. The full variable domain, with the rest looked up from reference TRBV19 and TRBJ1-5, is DGGITQSPKYLFRKEGQNVTLSCEQNLNHDAMYWYRQDPGQGLRLIYYSQIVNDFQKGDIAEGYSVSREKKESFPLTVTSAQKNPTAFYLCASSMTGGGQPQHFGDGTRLSIL.

The CDR3 DNA reads TGTGCCAGCAGCGTGGGACAGGACTACGAGCAGTACTTC. It is translated as CASSVGQDYEQYF. The chain employs TRBV11-3 and TRBJ2-7; 8 bases agree with TRBD1. The germline CDR1 and CDR2 sequences are SGHNT and YENEEA. V shed 5 bases, J shed 3 bases, and the junction held 3 bases outside the gene matches. The CDR3 length is 13 residues.

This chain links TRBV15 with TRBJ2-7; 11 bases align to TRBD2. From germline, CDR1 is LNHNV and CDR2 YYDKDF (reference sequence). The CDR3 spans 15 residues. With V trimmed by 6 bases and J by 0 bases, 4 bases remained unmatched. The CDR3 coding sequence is TGTGCCACCAGAACCGGGACTAGCGGCTCCTACGAGCAGTACTTC. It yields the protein CATRTGTSGSYEQYF.

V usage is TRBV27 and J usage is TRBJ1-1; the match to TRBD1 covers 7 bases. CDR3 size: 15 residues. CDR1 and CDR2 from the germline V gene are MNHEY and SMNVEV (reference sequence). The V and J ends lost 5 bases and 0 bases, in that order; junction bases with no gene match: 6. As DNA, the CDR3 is TGTGCCAGCAGTCGACCGGGACAGATGAACACTGAAGCTTTCTTT. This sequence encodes CASSRPGQMNTEAFF.